This is a list of T cell receptor beta chains from one sample in a study of T-cell memory formation after mild COVID-19. TCRdb independently ran MiXCR on the 5' RACE reads; one entry per CDR3 protein. This sample has approximately 340,000 distinct CDR3 sequences, with over 10% found just once. The specimen sequenced was PBMCs or a T cell subset sorted from them (not recorded which). These TCRs come from a man aged 18 to 30 who had mild COVID-19 (a few samples of this study predate the infection). Cell type and time point are not known. The CDR3 runs from the conserved cysteine through the conserved F or W. The order of the fields is V gene, clone size, J gene, CDR3 protein. Clone size, where shown, is once, few, many, or a class for clones that have expanded.

>TRBV5-1|-|TRBJ2-5
CASSFGASLETQYF
>TRBV7-2|-|TRBJ2-5
CASSLAPQGYQETQYF
>TRBV6-5|few|TRBJ2-1
CASISPGGVNEQFF
>TRBV6-2/TRBV6-3|-|TRBJ2-7
CASSLLADYEQYF
>TRBV7-9|-|TRBJ2-1
CASSLVIAGVNEQFF
>TRBV6-6|few|TRBJ2-1
CASNGQRGSGEQFF
>TRBV3-1|few|TRBJ1-1
CASSQFSRTEAFF
>TRBV12-3/TRBV12-4|few|TRBJ2-3
CASSTGTGGPDTQYF
>TRBV5-1|-|TRBJ2-5
CASSRRGETLKETQYF
>TRBV4-1|-|TRBJ2-1
CASSRRTGGQYNEQFF
>TRBV18|few|TRBJ2-7
CASSPPYDEQYF
>TRBV20-1|few|TRBJ2-4
CSVYREVKNIQYF
>TRBV30|-|TRBJ1-5
CAWAQGVNNQPQHF
>TRBV5-1|few|TRBJ2-3
CASSGTTGTTDTQYF
>TRBV29-1|-|TRBJ1-2
CSAGRELNHTF
>TRBV30|many|TRBJ2-7
CAWTGWQRLSYEQYF
>TRBV4-3|-|TRBJ2-1
CASSQDELSYNEQFF
>TRBV7-2|many|TRBJ2-5
CASSAPGSGGVGTQYF
>TRBV12-3/TRBV12-4|few|TRBJ2-1
CATAMVNEQFF
>TRBV20-1|-|TRBJ1-1
CSASASLNTEAFF
>TRBV27|-|TRBJ2-3
CASSRRRGVTDTQYF
>TRBV5-1|-|TRBJ1-2
CASSLGGQGGIDGYTF
>TRBV5-1|many|TRBJ2-2
CASSFSQGGGELFF
>TRBV7-2|-|TRBJ1-1
CASSLLPGANTEAFF
>TRBV4-1|-|TRBJ2-5
CASSQDQSRGGQETQYF
>TRBV14|few|TRBJ1-1
CASSDDRRTLNTEAFF
>TRBV20-1|few|TRBJ2-5
CSARASSGGLSETQYF
>TRBV28|few|TRBJ2-2
CASSLAGTGITGELFF
>TRBV6-5|few|TRBJ1-5
CASRRQGHNQPQHF
>TRBV7-9|few|TRBJ2-7
CASSLSGTGASEQYF
>TRBV7-2|few|TRBJ2-2
CASSLGRTGGIGELFF
>TRBV19|few|TRBJ1-1
CGSTFRLNTEAFF
>TRBV7-3|-|TRBJ2-1
CASSHSTGKLEQFF
>TRBV25-1|-|TRBJ2-1
CASSEEQGANEQFF
>TRBV6-6|few|TRBJ1-1
CASKVGPTEAFF
>TRBV7-9|few|TRBJ2-1
CASSGEAGTMGEQFF
>TRBV6-6|few|TRBJ1-1
CASSYAGVTEAFF
>TRBV14|few|TRBJ2-7
CASSQARSYEQYF
>TRBV21-1|many|TRBJ1-6
CASSKPDRANSPLHF
>TRBV5-1|-|TRBJ2-3
CASSLGVDLLRGTDTQYF
>TRBV18|-|TRBJ2-3
CASSRYRTRDAVDADTQYF
>TRBV6-5|few|TRBJ1-2
CASSPDRGSGYTF
>TRBV6-1|-|TRBJ2-7
CASSFFAQGPSGEQYF
>TRBV2|-|TRBJ2-2
CASSAAGGRKYTGELFF
>TRBV7-9|-|TRBJ2-3
CASNDGVRTDTQYF
>TRBV9|-|TRBJ1-3
CASSADYSGNTIYF